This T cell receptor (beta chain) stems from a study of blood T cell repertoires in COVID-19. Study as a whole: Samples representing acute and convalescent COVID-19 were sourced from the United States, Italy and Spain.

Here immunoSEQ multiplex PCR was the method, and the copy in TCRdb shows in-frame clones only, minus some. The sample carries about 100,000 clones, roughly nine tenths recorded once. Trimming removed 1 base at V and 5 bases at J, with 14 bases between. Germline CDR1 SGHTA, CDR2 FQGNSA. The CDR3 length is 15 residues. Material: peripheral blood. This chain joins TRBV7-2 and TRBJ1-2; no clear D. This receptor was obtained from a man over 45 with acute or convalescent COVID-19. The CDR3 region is CASSLDYRREYGYTF. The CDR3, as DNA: TGTGCCAGCAGCTTAGATTATCGGAGGGAGTATGGCTACACCTTC.